This T cell receptor (beta chain) was obtained from a study of T cells in Graves' hyperthyroidism and ophthalmopathy. Study observations and caveats: Most thyroid clonotypes expanded above 0.001 were also detected in blood.

This clonotype was counted ten times or more. As yet, its antigen is unknown. The CDR3 regions of TCR beta were amplified from RNA transcripts. Primed by the HTBI set, a first-round RT-PCR was run on the TCR CDR3. TCRdb used MiXCR to reprocess the multiplex PCR reads, holding one entry per CDR3 protein. This sample carries approximately 380,000 distinct CDR3 sequences, over 13% of them seen once, and the ten largest clones take around 27%. V lost 4 bases and J lost 2; bases outside the gene matches: 1. Germline-derived CDR1 and CDR2 are SGHNT and YENEEA. The CDR3 totals 13 residues. Patients affected by ophthalmopathy presented a Clinical Activity Score of at least 3, a NOSPECS grade of at least 4, and disease duration below 3 months.

V usage is TRBV11-3 and J usage is TRBJ2-7, with TRBD1 matching 8 bases. This TCR came from a man aged 45-65 years with Graves' ophthalmopathy. Sequenced sample: blood. The chain's CDR3 is CASSWDRTYEQYF. In DNA, the CDR3 is TGTGCCAGCAGCTGGGACAGGACCTACGAGCAGTACTTC.